Below are 12 T cell receptor beta chains sequenced from a single sample in a study of shared clonotypes between healthy human individuals. The assay was immunoSEQ multiplex PCR, and TCRdb's table has in-frame clones only and misses some. The sample lists around 500,000 clones, 76% occurring once. The sequenced sample was PBMCs. The source of these receptors is a middle-aged woman in good health. Some clones in this sample may be carry-over from other donors' samples.

The chain combines TRBV7-3 with TRBJ2-5; D is undetermined. CDR3 length equals 12 residues. Germline V gene lookup returns CDR1 SGHTA and CDR2 FQGTGA. The germline V and J ends were trimmed by 4 bases and 1 base, with 4 bases remaining between them. The CDR3 region has the DNA TGTGCCAGCAGCTCGAGCCAAGAGACCCAGTACTTC. As protein: CASSSSQETQYF.

The chain combines TRBV30 with TRBJ1-5; D is unclear. This CDR3 comprises 13 residues. Germline V gene sequence: CDR1 GTSNPN, CDR2 SVGIG (reference sequence). V was pared by 4 bases and J by 3 bases, with 10 bases between. Here the CDR3 DNA reads TGTGCCTGGACGGCAGGAGTCAATCAGCCCCAGCATTTT. Translation: CAWTAGVNQPQHF.

This clone showed up just a few times. The chain combines TRBV7-9 with TRBJ1-4; TRBD1 might be the D (5 bases). CDR3 length: 14 amino acids. Trimming shortened V by 0 bases and J by 8 bases, and 10 bases separated the two germline ends. Germline values: CDR1 SEHNR, CDR2 FQNEAQ (reference sequence). The CDR3 nucleotides read TGTGCCAGCAGCTTAGCGGGGACGGGCGAAAAACTGTTTTTT. This gives the protein CASSLAGTGEKLFF.

The V and J genes are TRBV7-8 and TRBJ2-1; D tentatively reads TRBD1 or TRBD2 (6 bases each). V shed 4 bases and J shed 6 bases, with 16 bases lying between them. Germline CDR1 reads SGHVS; CDR2 reads FQNEAQ. This CDR3 is built from 15 residues. CDR3 residues: CASSSQLGGINEQFF. The CDR3 region has the DNA TGTGCCAGCAGCTCACAACTCGGGGGCATCAATGAGCAGTTCTTC.

The chain combines TRBV4-2 with TRBJ1-6; D remains unclear. The length of the CDR3 is 15 residues. The V end was cut by 4 bases, the J end by 10 bases, with 17 bases between. CDR1 is LGHNA and CDR2 is YNFKEQ in the germline V gene. CDR3 region: CASSPTSNSESPLHF. CDR3 bases: TGTGCCAGCAGCCCTACAAGTAATTCTGAATCACCCCTCCACTTT.

This sequence joins TRBV5-4 and TRBJ2-5, with 11 positions matching TRBD2. The CDR3 runs to 15 residues. V was pared by 7 bases and J by 4 bases, with 9 bases of the junction left unmatched. The germline V gene has CDR1 SGHNT and CDR2 YYREEE (reference sequence). CDR3 in DNA: TGTGCCAGCGCGACTAGCGGGAAGGCAGGAGAGACCCAGTACTTC. Amino acids: CASATSGKAGETQYF.

This clone was seen ten or more times. The genes are TRBV5-1 and TRBJ1-5, with D tentatively TRBD1 (5 bases). CDR3 size: 14 residues. V was shortened by 4 bases and J by 4 bases, with 12 bases between the two germline ends. The V gene's germline CDR1 is SGHRS and CDR2 YFSETQ. The CDR3 DNA follows: TGCGCCAGCAGCACCGGGACTACTAATCAGCCCCAGCATTTT. Its protein is CASSTGTTNQPQHF.

At least ten counts were recorded for this clone. The V gene is TRBV18, the J gene TRBJ2-5, with TRBD2 matching 9 bases. V trimming: 6 bases; J trimming: 3 bases; junction bases outside the gene matches: 5. Germline CDR1 KGHSH, CDR2 LQKENI. This CDR3 spans 14 amino acids. The CDR3 DNA sequence: TGTGCCAGCTCTAGCGGGAGCCCTGAAGAGACCCAGTACTTC. This codes for CASSSGSPEETQYF.

V usage is TRBV5-6 and J usage is TRBJ2-2, with D possibly TRBD2 on 6 matching bases. Germline V lookup: CDR1 SGHDT, CDR2 YYEEEE. V was clipped by 3 bases and J by 6 bases, with 12 bases between them. The CDR3 runs to 14 residues. The CDR3, as DNA: TGTGCCAGCAGCTGGGGCGGGGTCCCCGGGGAGCTGTTTTTT. It encodes CASSWGGVPGELFF.

J is TRBJ2-2 and V is TRBV6-1; a possible D gene is TRBD1 (5 bases). This CDR3 is 13 amino acids long. From germline, CDR1 is MNHNS and CDR2 SASEGT. Trimming stripped 7 bases from V and 5 bases from J, with 11 bases between. CDR3 region: CASTRVATGELFF. In nucleotides, the CDR3 is TGTGCCAGCACCAGGGTAGCTACCGGGGAGCTGTTTTTT.

This clone was detected only a few times. A far larger clone differs by one base, so this is likely a read error. This CDR3 is also generated by other DNA sequences in the sample. The chain carries TRBV7-3 and TRBJ1-1; the match to TRBD1 covers 9 bases. V was clipped by 5 bases and J by 2 bases; unmatched bases: 3. CDR3 length equals 14 residues. Germline V CDR1 and CDR2: SGHTA, FQGTGA. CDR3: CASSVTGGNTEAFF. As DNA, the CDR3 is TGTGCCAGCAGCGTGACAGGGGGAAACACTGAAGCTTTCTTT.

The chain has TRBV10-2 and TRBJ1-4; D gene ambiguous. There are 16 residues in the CDR3. CDR1 and CDR2 (germline): WSHSY, SAAADI. V gave up 8 bases and J gave up 2 bases, with 18 bases separating them. The CDR3 DNA sequence: TGCGCCAGCGGAGACTACAGCCGAGGTACTAATGAAAAACTGTTTTTT. This sequence encodes CASGDYSRGTNEKLFF.